The clone carrying this TCR beta chain was seen more than once but under ten times. The method was immunoSEQ multiplex PCR; TCRdb's version includes in-frame clones alone and lacks a portion of them. The sample contains more than 95,000 clones, about 86% of which appear only once. The data derive from a study of PD-1 blockade in mismatch repair-deficient tumors. This receptor was identified in an adult with mismatch repair-deficient cancer. Sequencing used peripheral blood, obtained 44 weeks after starting pembrolizumab.

In DNA, the CDR3 is TGTGCCAGCAGCTTACTTAGCAGCACAGATACGCAGTATTTT. This sequence encodes CASSLLSSTDTQYF. The chain has TRBV7-6 and TRBJ2-3; D is uncertain. Germline loops: CDR1 SGHVS, CDR2 FNYEAQ. The V gene lost 2 bases and the J gene lost 0 bases, with 6 bases spanning the gap. This CDR3 has 14 amino acids.